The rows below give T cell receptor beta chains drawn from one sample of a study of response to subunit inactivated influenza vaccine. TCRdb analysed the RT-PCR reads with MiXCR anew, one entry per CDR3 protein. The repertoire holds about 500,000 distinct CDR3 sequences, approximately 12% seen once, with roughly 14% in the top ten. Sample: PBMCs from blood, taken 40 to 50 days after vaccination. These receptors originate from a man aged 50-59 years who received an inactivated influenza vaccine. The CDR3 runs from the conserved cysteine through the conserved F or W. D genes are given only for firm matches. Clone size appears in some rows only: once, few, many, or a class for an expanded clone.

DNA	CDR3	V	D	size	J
TGTGCCAGCAGTTCAAATACCGGGGGGCTGCAGGCGCAGTACTTC	CASSSNTGGLQAQYF	TRBV28	NA	NA	TRBJ2-7
TGCAGTGCTAGGGAGCCCGGGACAGACTACGAGAAGTACTTC	CSAREPGTDYEKYF	TRBV20-1	TRBD1	NA	TRBJ2-7
TGCGCCAGCAGCTCTCCGACAGAATCCTACGAGCAGTACTTC	CASSSPTESYEQYF	TRBV5-1	NA	few	TRBJ2-7
TGCGCCAGCAGCTTGGAGGGGGAGGGCCGAAATGAGCAGTTCTTC	CASSLEGEGRNEQFF	TRBV5-1	NA	many	TRBJ2-1
TGTGCCAGCAGCCAGGGCACTCTATTCAACGAGCAGTACTTC	CASSQGTLFNEQYF	TRBV6-1	NA	few	TRBJ2-7
TGCAGCGTTGAACTAACAGGGGGCCATACGCAGTATTTT	CSVELTGGHTQYF	TRBV29-1	TRBD1	many	TRBJ2-3
TGTGCCAGCAGTGCCGGGATGGCCAACGTCCTGACTTTC	CASSAGMANVLTF	TRBV6-1	NA	many	TRBJ2-6
TGTGCCAGCAGCTTGGAAATAAGTATCTCGGGCTACACCTTC	CASSLEISISGYTF	TRBV5-5	NA	few	TRBJ1-2
TGTGCCAGCAGCTTGACCGGCGTCCAGGCCCAGCATTTT	CASSLTGVQAQHF	TRBV7-9	NA	NA	TRBJ1-5
TGTGCCAGCAGTCTCACAACATCTGGAGGGGAGACCCAGTACTTC	CASSLTTSGGETQYF	TRBV12-3/TRBV12-4	NA	few	TRBJ2-5
TGTGCCAGCAGCCCTAGCCCCCCGTCAAACGCCGCGGGAGATACGCAGTATTTT	CASSPSPPSNAAGDTQYF	TRBV7-6	NA	NA	TRBJ2-3
TGTCTCAGCAGCAAGACTCTCCGGGAGGTCCCAGGTTCGGGCCAAAGCTCCTACAATGAGCAGTTCTTC	CLSSKTLREVPGSGQSSYNEQFF	TRBV21-1	NA	NA	TRBJ2-1
TGTGCCAGCAGGCGAGGGGTCCTGAGCGACGAGACCCAGTACTTC	CASRRGVLSDETQYF	TRBV9	NA	few	TRBJ2-5
TGCGCCAGCAGCTCCCGGACAGGGGAAGAGACCCAGTACTTC	CASSSRTGEETQYF	TRBV5-1	TRBD1	NA	TRBJ2-5
TGTGCCAGCATCCCCGCCGACACCGGGGAGCTGTTTTTT	CASIPADTGELFF	TRBV7-9	NA	NA	TRBJ2-2
TGCGCCAGCAGCCAAGAATCATTAGGGGAAAATGAGCAGTTCTTC	CASSQESLGENEQFF	TRBV4-3	NA	few	TRBJ2-1
TGCGCCAGCAGCTCCTGGGAGGGATCTCACTATGGCTACACCTTC	CASSSWEGSHYGYTF	TRBV4-1	NA	NA	TRBJ1-2
TGTGCCAGCAGTTACTACGGAAACACTGAAGCTTTCTTT	CASSYYGNTEAFF	TRBV6-2/TRBV6-3	NA	NA	TRBJ1-1
TGTGCCAGCAGCTTAGGGTCTACGCAGCGGGAGACCCAGTACTTC	CASSLGSTQRETQYF	TRBV7-9	NA	once	TRBJ2-5
TGTGCTAGTGGTTCGACGGTGAACAATGAGCAGTTCTTC	CASGSTVNNEQFF	TRBV12-5	NA	NA	TRBJ2-1
TGTGCCAGCGGAACACGGTCCTACGAGCAGTACTTC	CASGTRSYEQYF	TRBV6-6	NA	few	TRBJ2-7
TGTGCCAGCATCTCCGGGAGATTGTACAATGAGCAGTTCTTC	CASISGRLYNEQFF	TRBV28	NA	many	TRBJ2-1
TGTGCCAGCAGCTTATTGCAGCCAACTAATGAAAAACTGTTTTTT	CASSLLQPTNEKLFF	TRBV7-9	NA	few	TRBJ1-4
TGCAGTGCTAGCGGGACGCACCAAGAGACCCAGTACTTC	CSASGTHQETQYF	TRBV20-1	NA	many	TRBJ2-5
TGTGCCAGCAGCCAAGTGCCTTCTGGCGGCGAGCAGTACTTC	CASSQVPSGGEQYF	TRBV4-2	NA	NA	TRBJ2-7
TGCAGTGCTAGAGATCGTCTAGCGGGAGCCACAGATACGCAGTATTTT	CSARDRLAGATDTQYF	TRBV20-1	TRBD2	many	TRBJ2-3
TGTGCCAGCAGTTTCGGCCGCCGGTGGCGGGGTAGCACAGATACGCAGTATTTT	CASSFGRRWRGSTDTQYF	TRBV28	NA	NA	TRBJ2-3
TGCAGTGCTGGGGGACGGTTCCGTCAAGAGACCCAGTACTTC	CSAGGRFRQETQYF	TRBV20-1	NA	few	TRBJ2-5
TGCGCCAGCAGCCGTTGGGCAGGGAACACTGAAGCTTTCTTT	CASSRWAGNTEAFF	TRBV5-1	NA	NA	TRBJ1-1
TGTGCCAGCAGTTACGATCGGACAGGGGGTAGATACGGCTACGAGCAGTACTTC	CASSYDRTGGRYGYEQYF	TRBV6-5	TRBD1	NA	TRBJ2-7
TGTGCCAGCACCTATTACAGGGACACTGAAGCTTTCTTT	CASTYYRDTEAFF	TRBV7-9	NA	few	TRBJ1-1
TGTGCCAGCAGCGTAGATGGGCTAGCGGGAGCCTACGAGCAGTACTTC	CASSVDGLAGAYEQYF	TRBV9	TRBD2	few	TRBJ2-7
TGCGCCAGCAGCCAAACCGGGACTGTGAACACCGGGGAGCTGTTTTTT	CASSQTGTVNTGELFF	TRBV5-1	NA	few	TRBJ2-2
TGTGCCACCAGCACCGGGACAGGGGACTCTACAGCTGGGGCCAACGTCCTGACTTTC	CATSTGTGDSTAGANVLTF	TRBV15	TRBD1	NA	TRBJ2-6
TGCAGCGTTGCCAGGGGTCGGACAGATACGCAGTATTTT	CSVARGRTDTQYF	TRBV29-1	NA	NA	TRBJ2-3
TGTGCCAGCGGGATATCGACAGTTAGCAATCAGCCCCAGCATTTT	CASGISTVSNQPQHF	TRBV12-3/TRBV12-4	NA	many	TRBJ1-5
TGTGCCAGCAGTTACCCAGTACAGGGGCAAGAGACCCAGTACTTC	CASSYPVQGQETQYF	TRBV6-5	TRBD1	NA	TRBJ2-5
TGCGCCAGCAGCCAAGAGAAGGCAGATCAGCCCCAGCATTTT	CASSQEKADQPQHF	TRBV4-3	NA	NA	TRBJ1-5
TGTGCCAGCAGCTTAGTGTACGCTTCCTACGAGCAGTACTTC	CASSLVYASYEQYF	TRBV7-8	NA	NA	TRBJ2-7
TGTGCCAGCAGTCCCGGACAGGGTATTCGGACAGATACGCAGTATTTT	CASSPGQGIRTDTQYF	TRBV12-3/TRBV12-4	TRBD1	NA	TRBJ2-3
TGCGCCAGCAGCTTACAGGGGGTGTACACCGGGGAGCTGTTTTTT	CASSLQGVYTGELFF	TRBV5-1	TRBD1	NA	TRBJ2-2
TGTGCCACCTGGGACGGCCGAAATGAAAAACTGTTTTTT	CATWDGRNEKLFF	TRBV10-3	NA	few	TRBJ1-4
TGCGCCAGCAGCCAAGATGGCAGCTACAATGAGCAGTTCTTC	CASSQDGSYNEQFF	TRBV4-3	NA	many	TRBJ2-1
TGCGCCAGCAGCCGGACAGGGGGCAAGACAATGAGCGAGCAGTACTTC	CASSRTGGKTMSEQYF	TRBV5-1	TRBD1	NA	TRBJ2-7
TGCAGTGTTAGACGGAGGACTCTGGAGACCCAGTACTTC	CSVRRRTLETQYF	TRBV20-1	NA	many	TRBJ2-5
TGTGCCAGCAGCTTGGATGGGGTTTTTAGCGGGCCTGAAGAGACCCAGTACTTC	CASSLDGVFSGPEETQYF	TRBV5-5	TRBD2	few	TRBJ2-5
TGCGCCAGCAGCTTGGCCAACTCAAATTCACCCCTCCACTTT	CASSLANSNSPLHF	TRBV5-1	NA	many	TRBJ1-6
TGTGCCAGCTCATCGACTAAAAGACAGGGGGCGGGTGAGCAGTTCTTC	CASSSTKRQGAGEQFF	TRBV18	TRBD1	NA	TRBJ2-1
TGTGCCAGCAGCGCACAGAGGAACACTGAAGCTTTCTTT	CASSAQRNTEAFF	TRBV7-9	NA	NA	TRBJ1-1
TGTGCCAGCAGTTTATCCGTCAGGGGAGTCTCCTACAATGAGCAGTTCTTC	CASSLSVRGVSYNEQFF	TRBV28	NA	NA	TRBJ2-1
TGCAGTGCTCCGAGATTGAATTACGGCTCCTACGAGCAGTACTTC	CSAPRLNYGSYEQYF	TRBV20-1	NA	NA	TRBJ2-7
TGTGCCAGCAGTTACTCGTTGGAGGGGGCTTCCAAAAACATTCAGTACTTC	CASSYSLEGASKNIQYF	TRBV6-5	NA	many	TRBJ2-4
TGTGCCAGCAGCCAAGAAGACCAGCGGGGGCACAATGAGCAGTTCTTC	CASSQEDQRGHNEQFF	TRBV4-2	TRBD2	NA	TRBJ2-1
TGTGCCAGCAGTCCCCGGGACAGGGGTGAAAAACTGTTTTTT	CASSPRDRGEKLFF	TRBV12-3/TRBV12-4	TRBD1	many	TRBJ1-4
TGCGCCAGCAGCTTGTATCAAAGGTGGAGCACAGATACGCAGTATTTT	CASSLYQRWSTDTQYF	TRBV5-1	NA	NA	TRBJ2-3
TGCGCCAGCAGCCGGACATGGGACATAGAAAACGAGCAGTACTTC	CASSRTWDIENEQYF	TRBV4-3	NA	few	TRBJ2-7
TGTGCCAGCAGCCGACAGCACGACACCGGGGAGCTGTTTTTT	CASSRQHDTGELFF	TRBV12-3/TRBV12-4	NA	NA	TRBJ2-2
TGCAGTGCTAGAGATCCCTCTAGCGGGAGGCACAATGAGCAGTTCTTC	CSARDPSSGRHNEQFF	TRBV20-1	TRBD2	NA	TRBJ2-1
TGCAGTGCTAGAGATCCCAGGGGGCATGAAAAACTGTTTTTT	CSARDPRGHEKLFF	TRBV20-1	TRBD1	NA	TRBJ1-4